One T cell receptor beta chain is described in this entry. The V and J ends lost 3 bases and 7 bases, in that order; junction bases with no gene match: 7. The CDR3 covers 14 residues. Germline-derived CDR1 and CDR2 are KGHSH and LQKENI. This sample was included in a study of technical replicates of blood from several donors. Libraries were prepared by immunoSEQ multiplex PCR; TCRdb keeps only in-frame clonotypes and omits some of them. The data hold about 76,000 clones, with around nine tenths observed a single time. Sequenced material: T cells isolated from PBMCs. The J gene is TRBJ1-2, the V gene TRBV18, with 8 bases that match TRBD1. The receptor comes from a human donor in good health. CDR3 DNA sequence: TGTGCCAGCTCACCGACAGGGGCTGACATTGGCTACACCTTC. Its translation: CASSPTGADIGYTF.